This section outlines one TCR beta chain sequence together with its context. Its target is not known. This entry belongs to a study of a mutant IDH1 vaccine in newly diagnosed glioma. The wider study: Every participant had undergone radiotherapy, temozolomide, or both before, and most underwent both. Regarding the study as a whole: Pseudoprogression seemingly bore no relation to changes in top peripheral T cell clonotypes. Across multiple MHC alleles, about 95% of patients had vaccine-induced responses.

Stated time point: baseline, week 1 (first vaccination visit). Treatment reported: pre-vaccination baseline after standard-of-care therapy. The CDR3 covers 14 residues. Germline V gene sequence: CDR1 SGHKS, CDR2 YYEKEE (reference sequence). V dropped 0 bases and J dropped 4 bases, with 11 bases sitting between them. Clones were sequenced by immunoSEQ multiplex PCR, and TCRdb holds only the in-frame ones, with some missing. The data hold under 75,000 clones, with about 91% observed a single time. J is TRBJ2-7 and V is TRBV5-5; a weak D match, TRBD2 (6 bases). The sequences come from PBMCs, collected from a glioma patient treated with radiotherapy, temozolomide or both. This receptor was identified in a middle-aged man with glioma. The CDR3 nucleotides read TGTGCCAGCAGCTTGGGCTCAGGGAGGTACGAGCAGTACTTC. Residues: CASSLGSGRYEQYF.